This TCR beta chain originates from a study of blood T cell repertoires in COVID-19. With V trimmed by 3 bases and J by 9 bases, 7 bases remained unmatched. The germline V gene has CDR1 MNHNS and CDR2 SASEGT. This CDR3 has 14 amino acids. The data were produced by immunoSEQ multiplex PCR, yet TCRdb's version contains in-frame clones alone and is incomplete. The table records around 200,000 clones, around 84% of them present only once. Specimen: PBMCs or T cells enriched from blood (not recorded which). The J gene is TRBJ2-2, the V gene TRBV6-1, with TRBD2 matching 7 bases. The sequence derives from a man aged 35 to 55 who had recovered from COVID-19. CDR3 sequence reads: CASSDLAVVRELFF. The CDR3, as DNA: TGTGCCAGCAGTGACCTAGCGGTAGTCCGGGAGCTGTTTTTT.